The rows below give T cell receptor beta chains drawn from one sample of a study of blood T cell repertoires in COVID-19. The method was immunoSEQ multiplex PCR; TCRdb's version includes in-frame clones alone and lacks a portion of them. This sample carries about 150,000 clones, about 85% of them seen once, and the ten largest clones take less than 10%. The sequenced sample consisted of peripheral blood. The receptors were sampled from a woman in her sixties with COVID-19, enrolled during active disease. Each CDR3 is given with its conserved first and last residue. A D gene is named only where the DNA matches it firmly. Size values are once, few and many counts, or a class for expanded clones, and some rows have none.

J,D,length,size,V,CDR3,DNA
TRBJ2-3,.,14,.,TRBV18,CASSPNYNTDTQYF,TGTGCCAGCTCACCGAACTATAACACAGATACGCAGTATTTT
TRBJ1-2,TRBD1,17,.,TRBV13,CASSLGGQGAPSYGYTF,TGTGCCAGCAGCTTAGGCGGACAGGGGGCGCCTAGCTATGGCTACACCTTC
TRBJ2-1,TRBD2,19,once,TRBV6-6,CASSHPPRASGGGYNEQFF,TGTGCCAGCAGTCACCCCCCGCGGGCTAGCGGGGGAGGTTACAATGAGCAGTTCTTC
TRBJ2-7,TRBD1,15,.,TRBV5-1,CASSLYGQGAYEQYF,TGCGCCAGCAGCTTATACGGACAGGGGGCCTACGAGCAGTACTTC
TRBJ2-5,.,14,.,TRBV7-2,CASSSGGPRETQYF,TGTGCCAGCAGCTCGGGGGGCCCCAGGGAGACCCAGTACTTC
TRBJ1-2,TRBD1,13,.,TRBV19,CASSILQGASYTF,TGTGCCAGTAGTATATTGCAGGGGGCTAGCTACACCTTC
TRBJ2-7,TRBD1,16,.,TRBV10-3,CAISESIFPGGDEQYF,TGTGCCATCAGTGAGTCGATTTTTCCAGGGGGCGACGAGCAGTACTTC
TRBJ2-4,TRBD2,14,.,TRBV30,CAWSGNPGGNIQYF,TGTGCCTGGAGTGGGAACCCGGGAGGAAACATTCAGTACTTC
TRBJ1-3,TRBD1,14,.,TRBV5-4,CASSAGGFGNTIYF,TGTGCCAGCAGTGCAGGGGGCTTCGGAAACACCATATATTTT
TRBJ1-1,.,13,once,TRBV18,CASSPKQGTEAFF,TGTGCCAGCTCTCCCAAACAGGGCACTGAAGCTTTCTTT
TRBJ1-1,.,12,.,TRBV10-3,CAIGSGVTEAFF,TGTGCCATTGGTTCAGGGGTGACTGAAGCTTTCTTT
TRBJ2-2,TRBD2,16,.,TRBV25-1,CASSGSGGAKTGELFF,TGTGCCAGCAGTGGGAGCGGGGGGGCGAAAACCGGGGAGCTGTTTTTT
TRBJ2-3,.,15,.,TRBV3-1/TRBV3-2,CASSLLGGLTDTQYF,TGTGCCAGCAGCCTTCTCGGGGGTCTCACAGATACGCAGTATTTT
TRBJ1-2,TRBD1,18,.,TRBV5-6,CASSLEGTGVSGYYGYTF,TGTGCCAGCAGCTTGGAAGGTACAGGGGTGTCTGGGTACTATGGCTACACCTTC
TRBJ2-2,.,11,.,TRBV30,CAWRRAGELFF,TGTGCCTGGAGACGCGCCGGGGAGCTGTTTTTT
TRBJ2-1,.,16,.,TRBV18,CASSPTTAWGVNEQFF,TGTGCCAGCTCACCAACGACAGCTTGGGGGGTCAATGAGCAGTTCTTC
TRBJ1-6,TRBD1,15,.,TRBV28,CASRSPTGAGAPLHF,TGTGCCAGCAGGTCCCCGACAGGGGCAGGGGCACCCCTCCACTTT
TRBJ1-1,TRBD1,15,once,TRBV3-1/TRBV3-2,CASSLPGGPNTEAFF,TGTGCCAGCAGCCTCCCAGGGGGACCAAACACTGAAGCTTTCTTT
TRBJ1-1,.,12,.,TRBV19,CASMRGNTEAFF,TGTGCCAGTATGCGAGGGAACACTGAAGCTTTCTTT
TRBJ2-1,TRBD2,15,.,TRBV5-1,CASSSESGSYNEQFF,TGCGCCAGCAGCTCCGAAAGCGGGAGCTACAATGAGCAGTTCTTC
TRBJ2-2,.,15,.,TRBV19,CASSRGTVGAGELFF,TGTGCCAGTAGTCGCGGGACAGTTGGGGCCGGGGAGCTGTTTTTT
TRBJ2-5,TRBD1,13,.,TRBV7-8,CASSVGQIETQYF,TGTGCCAGCAGCGTGGGACAGATAGAGACCCAGTACTTC
TRBJ1-1,TRBD1,16,.,TRBV6-5,CASSWGQGMGNTEAFF,TGTGCCAGCAGTTGGGGACAGGGGATGGGGAACACTGAAGCTTTCTTT
TRBJ1-6,.,16,.,TRBV3-1/TRBV3-2,CASSQVAGTTNSPLHF,TGTGCCAGCAGCCAAGTGGCGGGGACTACAAATTCACCCCTCCACTTT
TRBJ1-3,.,14,few,TRBV4-2,CASSLGLGLDTIYF,TGTGCCAGCAGCCTGGGACTGGGACTAGACACCATATATTTT
TRBJ1-6,.,12,.,TRBV12-5,CASGFERSPLHF,TGTGCTAGTGGTTTCGAGCGGTCACCCCTCCACTTT
TRBJ2-1,.,16,.,TRBV6-1,CASSEYFRSSYNEQFF,TGTGCCAGCAGTGAATATTTTCGGAGCTCCTACAATGAGCAGTTCTTC
TRBJ1-4,.,16,.,TRBV5-5,CASSSGTGTGNEKLFF,TGTGCCAGCAGCTCCGGCACAGGGACGGGAAATGAAAAACTGTTTTTT
TRBJ1-3,.,15,.,TRBV3-1/TRBV3-2,CASSRGVLPSNTIYF,TGTGCCAGCAGCCGGGGAGTGTTGCCGTCAAACACCATATATTTT
TRBJ2-7,TRBD1,15,.,TRBV29-1,CSVVDRGLATYEQYF,TGCAGCGTTGTGGACAGGGGTTTAGCGACCTACGAGCAGTACTTC
TRBJ2-1,TRBD2,17,.,TRBV9,CASSVVTSGGGYNEQFF,TGTGCCAGCAGCGTAGTAACTAGCGGGGGAGGTTACAATGAGCAGTTCTTC
TRBJ2-1,TRBD1,15,once,TRBV6-5,CASRSRQGSYNEQFF,TGTGCCAGCAGGTCAAGACAGGGGTCCTACAATGAGCAGTTCTTC
TRBJ1-1,.,13,.,TRBV19,CASSMGGDTEAFF,TGTGCCAGTAGTATGGGGGGAGACACTGAAGCTTTCTTT
TRBJ2-2,.,13,.,TRBV19,CAIWDSATGELFF,TGTGCCATCTGGGATAGCGCGACCGGGGAGCTGTTTTTT
TRBJ1-2,TRBD1,13,.,TRBV6-5,CASSRPDRAGYTF,TGTGCCAGCAGTCGACCGGACAGGGCTGGCTACACCTTC
TRBJ1-1,.,13,.,TRBV25-1,CASSGPLNTEAFF,TGTGCCAGCAGTGGGCCGCTGAACACTGAAGCTTTCTTT
TRBJ1-2,.,14,.,TRBV5-1,CASSLEPGFYGYTF,TGCGCCAGCAGCTTGGAACCGGGGTTCTATGGCTACACCTTC
TRBJ1-2,TRBD1,15,.,TRBV3-1/TRBV3-2,CASSQARQGYGGYTF,TGTGCCAGCAGCCAAGCTAGACAGGGGTATGGTGGCTACACCTTC
TRBJ2-1,.,12,.,TRBV3-1/TRBV3-2,CASSQDRNEQFF,TGTGCCAGCAGCCAAGATCGGAATGAGCAGTTCTTC
TRBJ2-5,.,13,.,TRBV5-1,CASSFGGGETQYF,TGCGCCAGCAGCTTCGGGGGAGGAGAGACCCAGTACTTC
TRBJ1-1,.,12,.,TRBV3-1/TRBV3-2,CASSPRGTEAFF,TGTGCCAGCAGCCCCCGCGGCACTGAAGCTTTCTTT
TRBJ2-2,.,14,.,TRBV7-9,CASPGRGRPGELFF,TGTGCCAGCCCCGGGAGAGGGAGACCCGGGGAGCTGTTTTTT
TRBJ2-2,TRBD1,13,.,TRBV11-2,CASSVTGGGELFF,TGTGCCAGCAGCGTGACAGGGGGTGGGGAGCTGTTTTTT
TRBJ1-4,.,11,.,TRBV12-3/TRBV12-4,CASSQTEKLFF,TGTGCCAGCAGTCAAACAGAAAAACTGTTTTTT
TRBJ2-1,.,16,.,TRBV15,CATSSRTGPPHNEQFF,TGTGCCACCAGCAGCCGAACAGGGCCCCCCCACAATGAGCAGTTCTTC
TRBJ2-7,.,17,.,TRBV9,CASSLTGTPERSYEQYF,TGTGCCAGCAGCCTAACCGGGACTCCTGAGAGAAGCTACGAGCAGTACTTC
TRBJ1-5,TRBD1,14,.,TRBV6-5,CASRGQGGNQPQHF,TGTGCCAGCAGAGGACAGGGAGGCAATCAGCCCCAGCATTTT